This TCR beta chain appears in the sequencing data of a study of blood T cell repertoires in COVID-19. The overall study: The cDNA or gDNA used as material had been derived from T cells, B-cell-depleted T cells, or PBMCs.

In the original processing: Amplification from reference gene primers served as the basis for estimated nucleated cell counts. Some clones are missing from TCRdb's copy, which holds only in-frame ones; the method was immunoSEQ multiplex PCR. Clone size and the V and J calls come from that table; the DNA yielded D and trimming. The table has 400,000 to 450,000 clones, around 90% seen once. There are a few counts of this clone. Seattle patients were enrolled during active infection and followed longitudinally. With 4 bases removed from V and 5 bases from J, the gap between germline ends came to 11 bases. There are 14 residues in the CDR3. CDR1 and CDR2 from the germline V gene are MDHEN and SYDVKM.

The chain employs TRBV28 and TRBJ1-4; a weak D match, TRBD1 (5 bases). The clonotype comes from a man younger than 35 with COVID-19, enrolled during active disease. Source material: peripheral blood. Here the CDR3 reads CASSYDSVNEKLFF. CDR3 bases: TGTGCCAGCAGTTATGACAGTGTAAATGAAAAACTGTTTTTT.